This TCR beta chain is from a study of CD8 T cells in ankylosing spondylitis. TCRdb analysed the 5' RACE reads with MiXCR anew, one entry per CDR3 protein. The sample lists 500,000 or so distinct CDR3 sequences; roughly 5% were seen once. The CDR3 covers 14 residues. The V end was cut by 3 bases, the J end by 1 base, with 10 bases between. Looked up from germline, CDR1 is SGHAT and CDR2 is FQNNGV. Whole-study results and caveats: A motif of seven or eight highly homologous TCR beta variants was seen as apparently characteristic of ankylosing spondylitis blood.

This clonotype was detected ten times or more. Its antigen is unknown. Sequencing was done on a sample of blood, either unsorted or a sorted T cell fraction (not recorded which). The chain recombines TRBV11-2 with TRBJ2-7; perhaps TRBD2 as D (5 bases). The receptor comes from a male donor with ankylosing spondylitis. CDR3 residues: CASSLGSGSYEQYF. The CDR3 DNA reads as TGTGCCAGCAGCTTGGGGAGCGGATCCTACGAGCAGTACTTC.